The rows below give T cell receptor beta chains drawn from one sample of a study of T cell repertoires in cytomegalovirus infection. Using its own MiXCR run on the reads, TCRdb lists one record per CDR3 protein. The sample consists of some 440,000 distinct CDR3 sequences, roughly a third of them appearing once. The specimen sequenced was PBMCs. Receptors were obtained from a human donor in good health (CMV status not recorded). Some clones in this sample may be carry-over from other donors' samples. Both conserved end residues are part of each CDR3. A D gene is named only where the DNA matches it firmly. Size is omitted from some rows. Given values are once, few, many or a class for expanded clones.

DNA,CDR3,V,D,J,size,length
TGTGCCAGCAGCCTCTCGACTTATCAGCCCCAGCATTTT,CASSLSTYQPQHF,TRBV6-2/TRBV6-3,-,TRBJ1-5,-,13
TGTGCCAGCAACCAAGGGACGTATAATTCACCCCTCCACTTT,CASNQGTYNSPLHF,TRBV6-5,-,TRBJ1-6,-,14
TGTGCCAGCTCACCAAACCGACTAACCCATAGCTACAATGAGCAGTTCTTC,CASSPNRLTHSYNEQFF,TRBV18,-,TRBJ2-1,few,17
TGCAGCGTGGGGGGACTAGCGGGGGGCAGTGAGCAGTTCTTC,CSVGGLAGGSEQFF,TRBV29-1,TRBD2,TRBJ2-1,-,14
TGTGCTATAATGGACGGCAACTATGGCTACACCTTC,CAIMDGNYGYTF,TRBV19,-,TRBJ1-2,few,12
TGTGCCAGCAGTTACTCGCCTCACTGGAGCTCCTACAATGAGCAGTTCTTC,CASSYSPHWSSYNEQFF,TRBV6-2/TRBV6-3,-,TRBJ2-1,few,17
TGCGCCAGCAGCCAAGCCGGGACTAGCGGGGGACAGGAGCAGTTCTTC,CASSQAGTSGGQEQFF,TRBV4-1,TRBD2,TRBJ2-1,-,16
TGTGCCAGCAGCCCAGCGCCGGTAGTCGGTGAAAAACTGTTTTTT,CASSPAPVVGEKLFF,TRBV7-9,-,TRBJ1-4,many,15
TGTGCCAGTACTCTGGGGGACACCACAGATACGCCGTATTTT,CASTLGDTTDTPYF,TRBV12-3/TRBV12-4,-,TRBJ2-3,-,14
TGTGCCAGCAGCTTAGATCAGGGCTCTGGGGCCAACGTCCTGACTTTC,CASSLDQGSGANVLTF,TRBV11-2,-,TRBJ2-6,many,16
TGTGCCACCAGTGATGGAGGGTCGTCCGAAAAACTGTTTTTT,CATSDGGSSEKLFF,TRBV24-1,-,TRBJ1-4,few,14
TGTGCCAGCAGCACGGGGAAGAGTAATGAAAAACTGTTTTTT,CASSTGKSNEKLFF,TRBV12-3/TRBV12-4,-,TRBJ1-4,-,14
TGTGCCAGCAGTGATATGGTGGCAGCCAGCACAGATACGCAGTATTTT,CASSDMVAASTDTQYF,TRBV6-6,-,TRBJ2-3,-,16
TGTGCCAGCAGCGTTACCGGGACAGCTAACACTGAAGCTTTCTTT,CASSVTGTANTEAFF,TRBV7-6,TRBD1,TRBJ1-1,many,15
TGTGCCAGCAGCTTATCACAGAGGGCTCCAGGAAACACCATATATTTT,CASSLSQRAPGNTIYF,TRBV7-2,-,TRBJ1-3,many,16
TGTGCCAGCACCGGGACTAGCGCCGTGTCAGCTACGCAGTATTTT,CASTGTSAVSATQYF,TRBV7-8,TRBD2,TRBJ2-3,-,15
TGTGCCAGCAAGGAGGGGACAGGGGACTCCTACGAGCAGTACTTC,CASKEGTGDSYEQYF,TRBV2,TRBD1,TRBJ2-7,-,15
TGTGCCAGCAGCTCAGTTGGGTGGGAAGAGACCCAGTACTTC,CASSSVGWEETQYF,TRBV7-9,-,TRBJ2-5,many,14
TGTGCCAGTAGGGCAGAAAGATACAATGAGCAGTTCTTC,CASRAERYNEQFF,TRBV19,-,TRBJ2-1,-,13
TGTGCCAGCAGGGGACCTACCAAACCCTTGAACACCGGGGAGCTGTTTTTT,CASRGPTKPLNTGELFF,TRBV6-6,-,TRBJ2-2,many,17
TGTGCCAGCAGACCACGGGGGGACGGGAATTCACCCCTCCACTTT,CASRPRGDGNSPLHF,TRBV12-3/TRBV12-4,-,TRBJ1-6,many,15
TGTGCCAGCAGCGGAAGGGCGGGGGGAAGCACAGATACGCAGTATTTT,CASSGRAGGSTDTQYF,TRBV11-1,TRBD2,TRBJ2-3,few,16
TGTGCTAGTGGCCATGGGTCCACAGGACAAGAGACCCAGTACTTC,CASGHGSTGQETQYF,TRBV12-5,-,TRBJ2-5,many,15
TGTGCCAGCAGTGAGCCCGCAATTACATATTTCTACACCTTC,CASSEPAITYFYTF,TRBV6-1,-,TRBJ1-2,once,14
TGTGCCAGCAGCTTAACTCGGGGGGCGTACACAGATACGCAGTATTTT,CASSLTRGAYTDTQYF,TRBV7-2,-,TRBJ2-3,many,16
TGTGCCAGCAGCCCCCACGGAGGGACCACTGAAGCTTTCTTT,CASSPHGGTTEAFF,TRBV7-9,-,TRBJ1-1,few,14
TGTGCCAGCAGTTACTTACCACTGCACCTCAACACAGATACGCAGTATTTT,CASSYLPLHLNTDTQYF,TRBV6-5,-,TRBJ2-3,-,17
TGCGCCATCTCCCGAGGGCCCTCTCTGGTGGGCAATCAGCCCCAGCATTTT,CAISRGPSLVGNQPQHF,TRBV23-1,-,TRBJ1-5,few,17
TGTGCCACCAGTGATTGGGGGGGCGAGCAGTACTTC,CATSDWGGEQYF,TRBV24-1,TRBD2,TRBJ2-7,few,12
TGTGCCAGCAGCTTTCGGGACAGAGGATCCTATGGCTACACCTTC,CASSFRDRGSYGYTF,TRBV5-4,TRBD1,TRBJ1-2,-,15
TGTGCCACCAGCAGGGGACAGCTACAAGAGACCCAGTACTTC,CATSRGQLQETQYF,TRBV15,TRBD1,TRBJ2-5,few,14